This T cell receptor beta chain was profiled in a study of CD8 T cells in ankylosing spondylitis. Between the trimmed V and J ends, which lost 1 base and 4 bases, there was a span of 12 bases. The CDR3 is made up of 15 amino acids. CDR1 LGHDT and CDR2 YNNKEL come from the germline V gene (reference sequence). General observations from the study: CD8+ by phenotype, disease-linked clones were relatively rare in peripheral blood. A TCR beta motif of eight highly homologous variants appeared characteristic of ankylosing spondylitis blood. Prior work had noted some motif variants in reactive arthritis blood and synovial fluid.

The table lists this clonotype with many counts. Its matching antigen is unknown. TCRdb called the 5' RACE reads again in MiXCR, with one record for every CDR3 protein. The top ten hold nearly 7% of the sample, which has approximately 540,000 distinct CDR3 sequences, approximately 12% seen once. This chain joins TRBV3-1 and TRBJ2-3, with D perhaps matching TRBD1 or TRBD2 (6 bases each). The specimen was blood, either unsorted or a sorted T cell fraction (not recorded which). The receptor's source is a male donor with ankylosing spondylitis. CDR3 nucleotides: TGTGCCAGCAGCCAAGGAGGTGGGGGGCCAGATACGCAGTATTTT. The encoded protein is CASSQGGGGPDTQYF.